Described below is a single T cell receptor (beta chain) sequence and its context. Its antigen is as yet unknown. The sample has other DNA sequences that encode this CDR3 too. The data belong to a study of cytomegalovirus exposure and HLA in healthy donors. V was trimmed by 5 bases and J by 5 bases, leaving 10 bases between them. Germline CDR1 LNHDA, CDR2 SQIVND (reference sequence). The CDR3 runs 13 residues. Broader study findings: Later on, a genetic analysis was performed. It linked a missense variant in DCLRE1C with V- and J-gene trimming of TCR beta. It was approximately 160 TCR beta chains that were listed as cytomegalovirus-associated.

With 60 Vbeta and 13 Jbeta primers, the PCR was carried out. Here immunoSEQ multiplex PCR was the method, and the copy in TCRdb shows in-frame clones only, minus some. The sample has 150,000 to 200,000 clones, over 60% seen once; the top ten hold approximately 1.5%. The rearrangement uses TRBV19 and TRBJ1-5; D remains unclear. The TCR originated in a girl aged 10-17 years in good health and CMV-seronegative. The sequenced material came from PBMCs. CDR3 residues: CASSPGPDQPQHF. In DNA, the CDR3 is TGTGCCAGTAGTCCGGGTCCAGATCAGCCCCAGCATTTT.